The subject of this entry is one TCR beta chain. Its antigen is not known. The entry originates in a study of CD8 T cells in Susac syndrome. Looking at the study overall: When their blood was taken, patients with Susac syndrome were therapy-naive, taking corticosteroids, or taking intravenous immunoglobulin alone. Study conclusions and caveats: Across the total CD8+ repertoires, 15 to 20 Susac-specific public clones were detected, and across the CD8+ TEMRA repertoires, several such clones were detected.

Random hexamers were used to reverse transcribe an amount of about 0.5 to 1 ug RNA. One entry per CDR3 protein results from TCRdb running MiXCR on the immunoSEQ multiplex PCR reads. The sample contains roughly 150,000 distinct CDR3 sequences, around 93% of which appear only once. The sample taken for sequencing was CD8+ T cells from PBMCs. The TCR was taken from a human donor with Susac syndrome.

CDR3 protein: CASSWTGGSTGELFF. The CDR3 coding sequence is TGTGCCAGCAGCTGGACAGGGGGAAGTACCGGGGAGCTGTTTTTT. The chain uses TRBV7-3 and TRBJ2-2, with 10 positions matching TRBD1. The CDR3 spans 15 residues. CDR1 is SGHTA, CDR2 FQGTGA, per germline. V was pared by 4 bases and J by 5 bases, with 4 bases of the junction left unmatched.